The 21 T cell receptor beta chains given below trace back to one sample, sequenced in a study of blood T cell repertoires in COVID-19. Measured with immunoSEQ multiplex PCR; TCRdb has only the in-frame clones, and not every one. The profile shows about 270,000 clones, 75% to 90% of them singletons. The sequencing input was PBMCs or T cells enriched from blood (not recorded which). These receptors were obtained from a woman in her twenties or thirties with acute COVID-19.

This rearrangement joins TRBV14 to TRBJ1-1; 8 bases fit TRBD1. CDR3 size: 12 residues. The V gene's germline CDR1 is SGHDN and CDR2 FVKESK. With 4 bases clipped from V and 10 bases from J, the junction kept 5 bases outside the gene matches. The CDR3 is CASSPSGGLAFF. CDR3 DNA sequence: TGTGCCAGCAGCCCCTCAGGGGGCTTAGCTTTCTTT.

This chain connects TRBV9 to TRBJ2-3; TRBD2 might be the D (6 bases). This CDR3 contains 17 residues. The V and J ends lost 0 bases and 4 bases respectively, with 18 bases between them. Germline lookup yields CDR1 SGDLS and CDR2 YYNGEE. DNA of the CDR3: TGTGCCAGCAGCGTAGAACCGTCGGGAGTTGGCGCAGATACGCAGTATTTT. Protein product: CASSVEPSGVGADTQYF. Complete variable domain (other parts from reference TRBV9 and TRBJ2-3): DSGVTQTPKHLITATGQRVTLRCSPRSGDLSVYWYQQSLDQGLQFLIQYYNGEERAKGNILERFSAQQFPDLHSELNLSSLELGDSALYFCASSVEPSGVGADTQYFGPGTRLTVL.

The chain employs TRBV6-1 and TRBJ1-6; 7 nucleotides line up with TRBD1. CDR3 length: 16 amino acids. Losses at the gene ends were 2 bases for V and 6 bases for J; bases not matched to a gene: 7. Germline values: CDR1 MNHNS, CDR2 SASEGT. The chain's CDR3 is CASSEIGTALNSPLHF. The CDR3 DNA reads as TGTGCCAGCAGTGAAATCGGGACAGCTCTTAATTCACCCCTCCACTTT.

The CDR3 nucleotides read TGTGCCACCAGCAGAGGGACAGAGAATCAGCCCCAGCATTTT. Its protein is CATSRGTENQPQHF. The J gene is TRBJ1-5, the V gene TRBV15, with D possibly being TRBD1 (6 bases). V lost 1 base to trimming and J lost 4 bases, with 8 bases between them. The CDR3 consists of 14 residues. CDR1 and CDR2 from the germline V gene are LNHNV and YYDKDF (reference sequence).

This clone occurred a few times. J is TRBJ2-2 and V is TRBV13; D not resolved. The CDR3 covers 11 residues. Per the germline V gene, CDR1 is PRHDT and CDR2 is FYEKMQ (reference sequence). V was shortened by 10 bases and J by 6 bases, with 9 bases between the two germline ends. The CDR3 sequence is CATWASGELFF. CDR3 nucleotides: TGTGCCACATGGGCGTCCGGGGAGCTGTTTTTT.

This chain uses TRBV10-2 with TRBJ2-3, with D perhaps TRBD2 (5 bases). V was clipped by 0 bases and J by 1 base, with 14 bases between them. The CDR3 has 17 residues. Germline V gives CDR1 WSHSY, CDR2 SAAADI. The CDR3 bases are TGCGCCAGCAGTGAGTCGGTCGGGGTCATAGGCACAGATACGCAGTATTTT. It encodes CASSESVGVIGTDTQYF.

The chain carries TRBV4-1 and TRBJ2-7, with TRBD1 matching over 9 bases. The CDR3 extends over 16 amino acids. The germline CDR1 and CDR2 sequences are MGHRA and YSYEKL. V trimming: 4 bases; J trimming: 3 bases; junction bases outside the gene matches: 10. CDR3: CASSPSRTGALYEQYF. CDR3 coding DNA: TGCGCCAGCAGCCCGTCGAGGACAGGGGCGCTCTACGAGCAGTACTTC.

This rearrangement joins TRBV11-2 to TRBJ2-7, with TRBD1 matching 8 bases. V trimming: 3 bases; J trimming: 1 base; junction bases outside the gene matches: 2. From germline, CDR1 is SGHAT and CDR2 FQNNGV. This CDR3 comprises 14 residues. CDR3 sequence (DNA): TGTGCCAGCAGCTTCGGACAGGGTTCCTACGAGCAGTACTTC. It translates to CASSFGQGSYEQYF.

This chain uses TRBV7-2 with TRBJ1-2; TRBD1 might be the D (5 bases). V was trimmed by 5 bases and J by 0 bases, leaving 13 bases between them. The germline CDR1 and CDR2 sequences are SGHTA and FQGNSA. CDR3 length: 15 residues. The CDR3: CASSPQGWANYGYTF. The CDR3 DNA is TGTGCCAGCAGCCCCCAGGGTTGGGCTAACTATGGCTACACCTTC. Together with reference TRBV7-2 and TRBJ1-2, the CDR3 gives the full variable domain: GAGVSQSPSNKVTEKGKDVELRCDPISGHTALYWYRQSLGQGLEFLIYFQGNSAPDKSGLPSDRFSAERTGGSVSTLTIQRTQQEDSAVYLCASSPQGWANYGYTFGSGTRLTVV.

The V and J genes are TRBV18 and TRBJ2-3; D may be TRBD2 (6 bases). Between the trimmed V and J ends, which lost 3 bases and 2 bases, there was a span of 9 bases. Per the germline V gene, CDR1 is KGHSH and CDR2 is LQKENI. The CDR3 is 14 amino acids. For the CDR3, the DNA is TGTGCCAGCTCACCGGGACTGGACACAGATACGCAGTATTTT. Its protein is CASSPGLDTDTQYF.

The sample holds a few counts of this clone. The chain carries TRBV29-1 and TRBJ2-7; TRBD2 might be the D (5 bases). This CDR3 contains 16 residues. Trimming left V 6 bases short and J 2 bases short, with 23 bases between. Germline CDR1 reads SQVTM; CDR2 reads ANQGSEA. CDR3 sequence: CSVLSPEGAHPYEQYF. CDR3 bases: TGCAGCGTCCTCTCGCCCGAGGGAGCTCATCCCTACGAGCAGTACTTC.

J is TRBJ1-2 and V is TRBV6-5; weak D call: TRBD1 (5 bases). This CDR3 comprises 15 residues. Germline V gives CDR1 MNHEY, CDR2 SVGAGI. Trimming cost V 7 bases and J 5 bases, with 20 bases left between them. CDR3 loop: CASTLDQGLSYGYTF. The CDR3 bases are TGTGCCAGCACCCTCGACCAGGGCCTTTCTTATGGCTACACCTTC.

The chain joins TRBV6-6 to TRBJ2-1; 8 bases map to TRBD2. Germline CDR1 and CDR2: MNHNY and SVGAGI (reference sequence). CDR3 length: 20 residues. The ends lost 5 bases at V and 1 base at J; junction bases unmatched: 19. The CDR3 DNA is TGTGCCAGCAGTCCGCCCCCGGGCACTAGCGGAGCCCTATCCTACAATGAGCAGTTCTTC. This gives the protein CASSPPPGTSGALSYNEQFF.

The chain links TRBV2 to TRBJ2-7; 9 nucleotides agree with TRBD1. V lost 1 base, J lost 4 bases, and 11 bases stayed unmatched. The germline V gene has CDR1 SNHLY and CDR2 FYNNEI. This CDR3 is 17 amino acids long. For the CDR3, the DNA is TGTGCCAGCAGTGAAGGGGGAATAGACAGGGGGATGTACGAGCAGTACTTC. Translation: CASSEGGIDRGMYEQYF.

In its sample, this clone was seen once. The V gene is TRBV19, the J gene TRBJ2-1; maybe TRBD2 (6 bases). Germline V gives CDR1 LNHDA, CDR2 SQIVND (reference sequence). Trimming cost V 6 bases and J 8 bases, with 14 bases left between them. The CDR3 is made up of 13 amino acids. The CDR3 is CASSGGSRDEQFF. The CDR3 region has the DNA TGTGCCAGTAGCGGAGGGAGTCGGGATGAGCAGTTCTTC.

The genes are TRBV5-8 and TRBJ2-7, with unresolved D. The CDR3 runs to 12 residues. Deletions cut 3 bases from V and 4 bases from J, with 8 bases between. In germline, CDR1 is SGHTS, CDR2 YDEGEE. The CDR3 DNA is TGTGCCAGCAGCTGGTCGGAGTACGAGCAGTACTTC. Translation: CASSWSEYEQYF.

The chain joins TRBV5-4 to TRBJ2-7; D perhaps matches TRBD1 (6 bases). The CDR3 length is 13 residues. Trimming stripped 10 bases from V and 0 bases from J, with 14 bases between. CDR1 and CDR2 from the germline V gene are SGHNT and YYREEE (reference sequence). Here the CDR3 DNA reads TGTGCCCTGTCGGACAGTTTCTCCTACGAGCAGTACTTC. Translation: CALSDSFSYEQYF.

The chain is built from TRBV3-1 (or the pseudogene TRBV3-2) and TRBJ1-1; 7 bases fit TRBD1. This CDR3 is 14 amino acids long. Germline-derived CDR1 and CDR2 are LGHDT and YNNKEL (reference sequence). J lost 3 bases, V lost 2 bases, and 3 bases had no gene match. The CDR3 sequence is CASSQFGTDTEAFF. CDR3 in DNA: TGTGCCAGCAGCCAATTCGGGACAGACACTGAAGCTTTCTTT.

V gene TRBV9 combines with J gene TRBJ2-7, with TRBD1 matching 7 bases. Unmatched junction bases numbered 6, after V lost 4 bases and J lost 2 bases. Per germline, CDR1 SGDLS and CDR2 YYNGEE. This CDR3 is 14 amino acids long. Written as DNA, the CDR3 is TGTGCCAGCAGCCCCCTGGACAGGACCTACGAGCAGTACTTC. Its translation: CASSPLDRTYEQYF.

The CDR3 sequence: CSASMTSGRSGYNEQFF. As DNA, the CDR3 is TGCAGTGCTAGTATGACTAGCGGGAGATCGGGCTACAATGAGCAGTTCTTC. The chain combines TRBV20-1 with TRBJ2-1, with TRBD2 matching 12 bases. Germline CDR1 reads DFQATT; CDR2 reads SNEGSKA (reference sequence). The CDR3 has 17 residues. J gave up 3 bases and V 3 bases, and 9 bases lay outside the gene matches.

This clone was recorded only once. CDR3 in DNA: TGTGCCAGCAGTGGCGGGGGAATGGAGACCCAGTACTTC. It is translated as CASSGGGMETQYF. The chain recombines TRBV12-3 or TRBV12-4 with TRBJ2-5; 7 positions agree with TRBD2. The CDR3 is 13 residues long. V was pared by 5 bases and J by 5 bases, with 5 bases of the junction left unmatched.